The 2 T cell receptor beta chains given below trace back to one sample, sequenced in a study of neurological immune-mediated disorders. TCRdb recomputed calls from the 5' RACE reads with MiXCR, one row per CDR3 protein. The sample has approximately 100,000 distinct CDR3 sequences; 3% to 4% are singletons. Sequenced: PBMCs. Source of these receptors: a woman aged 18 to 35 with multiple sclerosis.

Ten or more counts support this clonotype. This rearrangement joins TRBV20-1 to TRBJ1-2; 8 positions agree with TRBD1. The CDR3 has 13 residues. Germline loops: CDR1 DFQATT, CDR2 SNEGSKA (reference sequence). Written as DNA, the CDR3 is TGCCTTGATGATGACAGGGGAAACTATGGCTACACCTTC. Its translation is CLDDDRGNYGYTF.

In this sample, this clonotype turned up many times. The rearrangement uses TRBV5-1 and TRBJ2-5; D may be TRBD1 (6 bases). V lost 5 bases and J 8 bases, leaving 13 bases between the germline ends. There are 12 residues in the CDR3. Looked up from germline, CDR1 is SGHRS and CDR2 is YFSETQ. The CDR3 nucleotides read TGCGCCAGCAGGTCAGGGGTGGACACCCAGTACTTC. This sequence encodes CASRSGVDTQYF.